This TCR beta chain was sequenced during a study of cytomegalovirus exposure and HLA in healthy donors. Worth noting for this clone: Its antigen is currently unknown.

Study-wide findings and caveats: TCR beta chains numbering under 200 were designated cytomegalovirus-associated.

The CDR3 is 14 amino acids. The germline CDR1 and CDR2 sequences are MNHEY and SVGAGI. V lost 2 bases, J lost 2 bases, and 10 bases lay in between. Only in-frame clones appear in the TCRdb table, and some are missing; sequencing was by immunoSEQ multiplex PCR. Among 52,000 or so clones listed, 75% to 90% were seen once. J is TRBJ2-7 and V is TRBV6-5, with D perhaps matching TRBD1 (6 bases). The receptor was derived from a woman under 30 in good health and CMV-seronegative. Sequencing was carried out using PBMCs. CDR3 DNA: TGTGCCAGCAGTTACACAGGGAACGCCTACGAGCAGTACTTC. Its translation: CASSYTGNAYEQYF.